This TCR beta chain is drawn from a study of blood T cells in healthy people across ages. This CDR3 comprises 12 residues. The V and J ends lost 8 bases and 5 bases respectively, with 13 bases between them. The use of a sample-barcoded 5' primer and a J-beta primer mix characterized a second PCR of about 6 to 12 cycles. Every cDNA molecule carried a tag from a template-switch adaptor bearing 12 random nucleotides. MiXCR was run by TCRdb on the 5' RACE reads, yielding one entry per CDR3 protein. The sample has about 1.1 million distinct CDR3 sequences; around two fifths are singletons. J is TRBJ2-7 and V is TRBV12-3 or TRBV12-4; D not resolved. The sequencing sample was made of blood. The origin of this receptor is a young man in good health. This CDR3 reads CASSYSRNEQYF. CDR3 DNA sequence: TGTGCCAGCTCCTACTCCCGGAACGAGCAGTACTTC.